This T cell receptor (beta chain) was documented in a study of blood T cell repertoires in COVID-19. Recruited during active infection, patients (from Seattle) were subsequently followed longitudinally. The germline gives CDR1 MGHRA, CDR2 YSYEKL. V was cut by 1 base and J by 5 bases, with 9 bases left in between. The CDR3 sequence is 14 residues long. The authors' processing: Scientists estimated how many nucleated cells there were by amplifying reference gene primers. Assay used: immunoSEQ multiplex PCR; TCRdb lists only in-frame clones, some missing. The V and J calls and clone size are taken from that table; D and trimming were inferred from the DNA. The sample has a few hundred thousand clones; more than 70% are singletons.

This chain links TRBV4-1 with TRBJ1-5; D might be TRBD1 (6 bases). The source is a woman aged 25 to 39 with COVID-19, enrolled during active disease. Sequencing input: peripheral blood. As DNA, the CDR3 is TGCGCCAGCAGCCAAGGACAGGCCGATCAGCCCCAGCATTTT. It yields the protein CASSQGQADQPQHF.